This entry lists 28 T cell receptor beta chains sequenced from one sample in a study of graft-versus-host responses after intestinal transplantation. TCRdb's table, derived via immunoSEQ multiplex PCR, lists solely in-frame clones and lacks some. The profile shows 98,000 or so clones, approximately 85% of them singletons. The sequencing used PBMCs, collected 255 days after intestinal transplant. These receptors were taken from a human patient who received an intestinal transplant, so some T cells may come from the graft donor.

This clone appeared once. The rearrangement joins TRBV2 to TRBJ2-7; weak D call: TRBD2 (6 bases). The length of the CDR3 is 15 residues. The germline CDR1 and CDR2 sequences are SNHLY and FYNNEI. Trimming left V 6 bases short and J 1 base short, with 16 bases between. The chain's CDR3 is CASRSETGGSYEQYF. The CDR3 nucleotides read TGTGCCAGCAGATCAGAAACCGGAGGGTCCTACGAGCAGTACTTC.

J is TRBJ1-2 and V is TRBV7-2, with TRBD1 identical over 10 bases. The junction had 9 bases not matched to a gene; V was cut back by 7 bases and J by 7 bases. The CDR3 contains 14 residues. Germline CDR1 SGHTA, CDR2 FQGNSA. The CDR3 coding sequence is TGTGCCAGCAACTTCCGGACAGGGGGAGGTGGCTACACCTTC. This codes for CASNFRTGGGGYTF. The whole variable domain, filled in from reference TRBV7-2 and TRBJ1-2, reads GAGVSQSPSNKVTEKGKDVELRCDPISGHTALYWYRQSLGQGLEFLIYFQGNSAPDKSGLPSDRFSAERTGGSVSTLTIQRTQQEDSAVYLCASNFRTGGGGYTFGSGTRLTVV.

The V and J genes are TRBV7-6 and TRBJ2-5; 7 bases are shared with TRBD1. This CDR3 has 15 amino acids. CDR1 SGHVS and CDR2 FNYEAQ come from the germline V gene. V shed 5 bases, J shed 1 base, and the junction held 7 bases outside the gene matches. The CDR3 coding sequence is TGTGCCAGCAGCATCCCGGGACAGTTCCAAGAGACCCAGTACTTC. This codes for CASSIPGQFQETQYF.

CDR3 nucleotides: TGCGCCAGCAGCCAAGGGAACACGGGCGGTGAAAAACTGTTTTTT. Translated: CASSQGNTGGEKLFF. The chain links TRBV4-1 to TRBJ1-4, with D unclear. V was clipped by 1 base and J by 7 bases, with 13 bases between them. Germline V CDR1 and CDR2: MGHRA, YSYEKL. The CDR3 has 15 residues.

In DNA, the CDR3 is TGTGCCAGCAGCCCACCAAGCGGGGAGCTGTTTTTT. Its protein is CASSPPSGELFF. The chain links TRBV21-1 to TRBJ2-2. TRBV21-1 is designated a pseudogene. CDR3 length equals 12 residues.

In this sample, this clone turned up a few times. DNA of the CDR3: TGTGCCAGCAGTGCCCGGGACAGGGGTGACCAGCCCCAGCATTTT. As protein: CASSARDRGDQPQHF. The rearrangement joins TRBV2 to TRBJ1-5, with 10 bases identical to TRBD1. This CDR3 is built from 15 residues. The V gene's germline CDR1 is SNHLY and CDR2 FYNNEI. V dropped 4 bases and J dropped 7; count of bases not matched to a gene: 7.

The V call is TRBV5-4, the J call TRBJ1-2, with 9 bases fitting TRBD1. The CDR3 spans 16 residues. Germline loops: CDR1 SGHNT, CDR2 YYREEE (reference sequence). The J segment lost 5 bases and the V segment lost 4 bases, leaving 12 bases of the junction unmatched. The CDR3 nucleotides read TGTGCCAGCAGCCAGGGACAGGGAGGAGCGGGATATGGCTACACCTTC. This gives the protein CASSQGQGGAGYGYTF.

V usage is TRBV27 and J usage is TRBJ2-3; 7 bases map to TRBD2. The CDR3 sequence is 13 residues long. CDR1 is MNHEY and CDR2 is SMNVEV in the germline V gene (reference sequence). Trimming cost V 8 bases and J 5 bases; bases outside gene matches: 7. CDR3 in amino acids: CASRRTRIDTQYF. The DNA of the CDR3 is TGTGCCAGCCGCCGGACTAGGATAGATACGCAGTATTTT.

The gene calls are TRBV29-1 and TRBJ2-1; D is unresolved. This CDR3 comprises 12 residues. Germline CDR1 and CDR2: SQVTM and ANQGSEA. V dropped 4 bases and J dropped 7 bases, with 11 bases sitting between them. CDR3 protein: CSVGEPGNEQFF. The CDR3 DNA follows: TGCAGCGTTGGAGAGCCCGGAAATGAGCAGTTCTTC.

The V call is TRBV6-1, the J call TRBJ2-7; tentatively, D is TRBD1 (6 bases). V was clipped by 6 bases and J by 2 bases, with 14 bases between them. Germline loops: CDR1 MNHNS, CDR2 SASEGT. The CDR3 consists of 14 residues. CDR3 amino acids: CASRVQGLTYEQYF. DNA for the CDR3: TGTGCCAGCAGAGTGCAGGGGTTGACCTACGAGCAGTACTTC.

As DNA, the CDR3 is TGTGCCAGCAGCGTCCGGGACTCCCTTGGACGGGACTATGGCTACACCTTC. Residues: CASSVRDSLGRDYGYTF. This rearrangement joins TRBV11-3 to TRBJ1-2, with D perhaps TRBD1 (5 bases). The germline gives CDR1 SGHNT, CDR2 YENEEA. This CDR3 spans 17 amino acids. Trimming left V 5 bases short and J 3 bases short, with 22 bases between. Supplemented by reference TRBV11-3 and TRBJ1-2, the full variable domain reads EAGVVQSPRYKIIEKKQPVAFWCNPISGHNTLYWYLQNLGQGPELLIRYENEEAVDDSQLPKDRFSAERLKGVDSTLKIQPAELGDSAVYLCASSVRDSLGRDYGYTFGSGTRLTVV.

This clone was seen just once. This chain uses TRBV9 with TRBJ2-5, with D maybe TRBD2 (6 bases). This CDR3 has 17 amino acids. V shed 0 bases and J shed 4 bases, with 19 bases lying between them. CDR1 SGDLS and CDR2 YYNGEE come from the germline V gene. CDR3 sequence reads: CASSVAEDLAWVETQYF. For the CDR3, the DNA is TGTGCCAGCAGCGTAGCTGAGGATCTAGCGTGGGTAGAGACCCAGTACTTC.

The J gene is TRBJ2-3, the V gene TRBV5-1; 9 positions match TRBD2. J was trimmed by 0 bases and V by 1 base; bases with no gene match: 3. The CDR3 contains 16 residues. Germline CDR1 reads SGHRS; CDR2 reads YFSETQ. Written as DNA, the CDR3 is TGCGCCAGCAGCTTGCGGGCGGGAGGGAGCACAGATACGCAGTATTTT. It encodes CASSLRAGGSTDTQYF. The full variable domain, rest sourced from reference TRBV5-1 and TRBJ2-3, is KAGVTQTPRYLIKTRGQQVTLSCSPISGHRSVSWYQQTPGQGLQFLFEYFSETQRNKGNFPGRFSGRQFSNSRSEMNVSTLELGDSALYLCASSLRAGGSTDTQYFGPGTRLTVL.

This clone was recorded a few times. The gene calls are TRBV7-9 and TRBJ1-4; no clear D gene. The V gene lost 5 bases and the J gene lost 8 bases, with 12 bases spanning the gap. CDR3 length: 13 residues. The germline gives CDR1 SEHNR, CDR2 FQNEAQ (reference sequence). CDR3 region: CASSLSSREKLFF. Written as DNA, the CDR3 is TGTGCCAGCAGCCTCTCGTCCAGGGAAAAACTGTTTTTT.

The rearrangement uses TRBV20-1 and TRBJ1-3; D ambiguous. Deletions cut 2 bases from V and 8 bases from J, with 7 bases between. The CDR3 is 11 amino acids. Germline V CDR1 and CDR2: DFQATT, SNEGSKA (reference sequence). CDR3 sequence reads: CSARLVDTIYF. CDR3 bases: TGCAGTGCTAGATTAGTTGACACCATATATTTT.

J is TRBJ2-1 and V is TRBV27, with D possibly TRBD2 on 5 matching bases. The V gene's germline CDR1 is MNHEY and CDR2 SMNVEV (reference sequence). Trimming stripped 0 bases from V and 8 bases from J, with 8 bases between. This CDR3 is 13 amino acids long. The CDR3 sequence: CASSLSCSDEQFF. The CDR3 DNA is TGTGCCAGCAGTTTATCGTGTAGCGATGAGCAGTTCTTC.

The chain links TRBV7-6 to TRBJ1-4, with D perhaps TRBD1 (6 bases). Trimming stripped 2 bases from V and 7 bases from J, with 11 bases between. The CDR3 has 14 residues. From germline, CDR1 is SGHVS and CDR2 FNYEAQ. The CDR3 is CASSLRGAGEKLFF. In DNA, the CDR3 is TGTGCCAGCAGCTTAAGGGGGGCGGGTGAAAAACTGTTTTTT.

CDR3 sequence (DNA): TGTGCCAGCAGCCCCGGACTCGCTGGGGCCAACGTCCTGACTTTC. Its translation is CASSPGLAGANVLTF. V is TRBV7-3 and J is TRBJ2-6, with D possibly being TRBD2 (5 bases). Germline V gene lookup returns CDR1 SGHTA and CDR2 FQGTGA. V lost 5 bases and J lost 2, with 10 bases in between. The CDR3 length is 15 residues.

In its sample, this clone was seen a few times. J is TRBJ2-7 and V is TRBV6-5, with D unclear. The CDR3 has 14 amino acids. V gave up 5 bases and J gave up 0 bases, with 11 bases separating them. CDR1 is MNHEY and CDR2 is SVGAGI in the germline V gene. Written as DNA, the CDR3 is TGTGCCAGCAGTGAAGTTGCGAACTCCTACGAGCAGTACTTC. This translates into CASSEVANSYEQYF.

The gene calls are TRBV12-2 and TRBJ1-2; the D call in the table, TRBD1, was not verified against the DNA. TRBV12-2 counts as a pseudogene. The CDR3 extends over 19 amino acids. CDR3 bases: TGTGCAAGTCGCTCCCTCCCCAGGGACAGGAAAGAAGATAACTATGGCTACACCTTC. Translation gives CASRSLPRDRKEDNYGYTF.

This clone occurred a few times. The chain links TRBV6-1 to TRBJ2-3; D is perhaps TRBD2 (5 bases). The V gene's germline CDR1 is MNHNS and CDR2 SASEGT. This CDR3 has 17 residues. V was cut by 2 bases and J by 2 bases, with 17 bases left in between. In nucleotides, the CDR3 is TGTGCCAGCAGTGAAAGGGTAGCGCCTTTCATCACAGATACGCAGTATTTT. It specifies CASSERVAPFITDTQYF.

The chain carries TRBV6-1 and TRBJ1-6; D perhaps matches TRBD1 (6 bases). Germline CDR1 MNHNS, CDR2 SASEGT. This CDR3 is 17 amino acids long. V lost 3 bases and J 3 bases, leaving 15 bases between the germline ends. The CDR3 loop is CASSDQRQALYNSPLHF. The CDR3 DNA sequence: TGTGCCAGCAGTGACCAAAGACAGGCCCTCTATAATTCACCCCTCCACTTT.

V and J are TRBV7-2 and TRBJ1-1; D unclear. Deletions cut 3 bases from V and 1 base from J, with 6 bases between. The CDR3 loop spans 13 amino acids. Germline CDR1 SGHTA, CDR2 FQGNSA. The CDR3: CASSFSTNTEAFF. DNA for the CDR3: TGTGCCAGCAGCTTCTCGACGAACACTGAAGCTTTCTTT.

The rearrangement joins TRBV6-1 to TRBJ2-7; 10 positions agree with TRBD1. Germline V CDR1 and CDR2: MNHNS, SASEGT. After removal of 2 bases from V and 5 bases from J, the junction contained 24 bases not matched to a gene. The CDR3 contains 21 residues. CDR3 sequence (DNA): TGTGCCAGCAGTGAAAGGCTTCCGGGACAGGGGCCCCACCCAGTGCGAGACGAGCAGTACTTC. It specifies CASSERLPGQGPHPVRDEQYF.

The genes are TRBV4-1 and TRBJ1-6; the D is unclear. V lost 3 bases, J lost 5 bases, and 8 bases lay in between. CDR1 and CDR2 (germline): MGHRA, YSYEKL. The CDR3 extends over 14 amino acids. Here the CDR3 reads CASSQGSNNSPLHF. CDR3 in DNA: TGCGCCAGCAGCCAGGGGAGTAATAATTCACCCCTCCACTTT.

This chain uses TRBV6-1 with TRBJ1-5, with D possibly matching TRBD1 (5 bases). The CDR3 contains 13 residues. Trimming stripped 3 bases from V and 3 bases from J, with 6 bases between. Germline-derived CDR1 and CDR2 are MNHNS and SASEGT. The CDR3: CASSDGANQPQHF. The CDR3 coding sequence is TGTGCCAGCAGTGACGGGGCCAATCAGCCCCAGCATTTT.

Remarks on this clone: Sequence at one end of the junction differs from germline and may be a read error. Different DNA sequences within this sample yield the same CDR3. The V and J genes are TRBV6-1 and TRBJ2-7, with D maybe TRBD1 (6 bases). Germline CDR1 and CDR2: MNHNS and SASEGT. The CDR3 contains 14 residues. The CDR3 loop is CASSEKGVPYEQYF. The CDR3 region has the DNA TGTGCCAGCAGTGAAAAGGGGGTCCCCTACGAGCAGTACTTT.

This clone has only one observation. Here the CDR3 DNA reads TGCAGCGTTGCGACAGGGCTCAGCACTGAAGCTTTCTTT. Translated, it gives CSVATGLSTEAFF. The chain carries TRBV29-1 and TRBJ1-1, with 7 nucleotides matching TRBD1. CDR3 length: 13 amino acids. Germline CDR1 reads SQVTM; CDR2 reads ANQGSEA. With 4 bases clipped from V and 4 bases from J, the junction kept 6 bases outside the gene matches.